One and the same sample provided the 24 T cell receptor beta chains below, sequenced in a study of shared clonotypes between healthy human individuals. The table came from immunoSEQ multiplex PCR; TCRdb's copy has only in-frame clones and leaves some out. This table holds hundreds of thousands of clones, around 96% found once. Naive-designated CD8 cells lacked CD45RO, were positively enriched for CCR7, and omitted terminally differentiated effector memory CD45RA+ cells. Sequenced: naive CD8+ T cells sorted from blood. The receptors were sampled from a woman younger than 45 in good health.

V is TRBV7-9 and J is TRBJ2-7, with D maybe TRBD2 (6 bases). This CDR3 spans 13 amino acids. CDR1 is SEHNR and CDR2 is FQNEAQ in the germline V gene (reference sequence). V was pared by 4 bases and J by 4 bases, with 11 bases between. The CDR3 coding sequence is TGTGCCAGCAGCTCGGGACTTATGTACGAGCAGTACTTC. It yields the protein CASSSGLMYEQYF.

The chain couples TRBV6-5 to TRBJ1-2; the D is unclear. The V and J ends lost 1 base and 5 bases respectively, with 17 bases between them. CDR1 is MNHEY and CDR2 is SVGAGI in the germline V gene. This CDR3 region has 16 residues. CDR3 sequence: CASSYLTGGKEYGYTF. The CDR3 DNA is TGTGCCAGCAGTTACTTAACGGGAGGGAAGGAGTATGGCTACACCTTC.

This chain uses TRBV2 with TRBJ2-7; D might be TRBD1 or TRBD2, each matching 5 bases. CDR3 length: 15 amino acids. V dropped 8 bases and J dropped 0 bases, with 17 bases sitting between them. The germline V gene has CDR1 SNHLY and CDR2 FYNNEI. This chain's CDR3 is CASQGAHQSSYEQYF. CDR3 coding DNA: TGTGCCAGCCAGGGAGCGCACCAGAGCTCCTACGAGCAGTACTTC.

The gene calls are TRBV6-1 and TRBJ2-1; possible D gene TRBD2, 6 bases. The CDR3 is 16 residues long. Trimming removed 2 bases from V and 8 bases from J, with 19 bases in between. Per the germline V gene, CDR1 is MNHNS and CDR2 is SASEGT. The CDR3 spells CASSEMAWLAHYEQFF. CDR3 in DNA: TGTGCCAGCAGTGAAATGGCGTGGCTAGCGCACTATGAGCAGTTCTTC.

The rearrangement joins TRBV7-2 to TRBJ2-3, with 11 nucleotides matching TRBD2. Germline trimming cut 5 bases from V and 4 bases from J; bases unmatched to any gene: 5. The CDR3 covers 15 residues. Germline V lookup: CDR1 SGHTA, CDR2 FQGNSA. CDR3 bases: TGTGCCAGCAGCCCGACTAGCGGGACCGCAGATACGCAGTATTTT. Encoded protein: CASSPTSGTADTQYF.

CDR3 nucleotide sequence: TGTGCCAGCAGCTTCATAGGGGAAGGCTACACCTTC. Its protein product is CASSFIGEGYTF. The chain carries TRBV7-9 and TRBJ1-2; tentative D call: TRBD1 (5 bases). V was clipped by 3 bases and J by 8 bases, with 10 bases between them. The CDR3 loop spans 12 amino acids. Per germline, CDR1 SEHNR and CDR2 FQNEAQ (reference sequence).

Note on this clone: The sample carries other DNA sequences with the same CDR3. The V gene is TRBV28, the J gene TRBJ1-4; D is ambiguous. Trimming shortened V by 5 bases and J by 11 bases, and 6 bases separated the two germline ends. The CDR3 extends over 10 amino acids. The germline CDR1 and CDR2 sequences are MDHEN and SYDVKM. For the CDR3, the DNA is TGTGCCAGCAGTCGGGGTAAACTGTTTTTT. This codes for CASSRGKLFF.

V and J are TRBV7-9 and TRBJ1-1; no firm D call. The CDR3 contains 14 residues. Per the germline V gene, CDR1 is SEHNR and CDR2 is FQNEAQ (reference sequence). Trimming shortened V by 5 bases and J by 0 bases, and 10 bases separated the two germline ends. The CDR3 DNA sequence: TGTGCCAGCAGCCCGGGTCTCTTGAACACTGAAGCTTTCTTT. Its translation: CASSPGLLNTEAFF. The full variable domain, in which reference TRBV7-9 and TRBJ1-1 provide the parts outside the CDR3, is DTGVSQNPRHKITKRGQNVTFRCDPISEHNRLYWYRQTLGQGPEFLTYFQNEAQLEKSRLLSDRFSAERPKGSFSTLEIQRTEQGDSAMYLCASSPGLLNTEAFFGQGTRLTVV.

V and J are TRBV28 and TRBJ1-1, with D possibly matching TRBD1 (6 bases). There are 12 residues in the CDR3. V shed 5 bases and J shed 4 bases, with 8 bases lying between them. Germline CDR1 MDHEN, CDR2 SYDVKM. The CDR3, as DNA: TGTGCCAGCAGTGACAGGTCCACTGAAGCTTTCTTT. This encodes CASSDRSTEAFF.

On this clone: This CDR3 is also generated by other DNA sequences in the sample. The chain links TRBV4-1 to TRBJ2-2; D is uncertain. Germline V gene data show CDR1 as MGHRA and CDR2 as YSYEKL. There are 13 residues in the CDR3. The V end lost 5 bases, the J end lost 5 bases, and 9 bases lay between the germline ends. CDR3 coding DNA: TGCGCCAGCAGCTTTGACAAAACCGGGGAGCTGTTTTTT. Amino acids: CASSFDKTGELFF.

The V call is TRBV28, the J call TRBJ1-5; D may be TRBD1 (6 bases). This CDR3 region has 17 residues. Trimming took off 10 bases at V and 0 bases at J, with 22 bases between the two ends. Germline CDR1 is MDHEN and CDR2 is SYDVKM. CDR3 bases: TGTGCCACTACAGGGTACGAGGGGGGATATAGCAATCAGCCCCAGCATTTT. Amino acids: CATTGYEGGYSNQPQHF.

The V and J genes are TRBV7-9 and TRBJ2-7; D unresolved. The germline CDR1 and CDR2 sequences are SEHNR and FQNEAQ (reference sequence). Trimming shortened V by 5 bases and J by 2 bases, and 13 bases separated the two germline ends. This CDR3 is built from 14 residues. This CDR3 is CASSPSGRPYEQYF. The CDR3 region has the DNA TGTGCCAGCAGCCCTTCAGGCCGGCCCTACGAGCAGTACTTC.

This chain links TRBV7-9 with TRBJ1-1; 12 nucleotides align to TRBD1. The V segment lost 5 bases and the J segment 6 bases; nucleotides outside the gene matches: 10. The CDR3 has 16 residues. Germline V gene lookup returns CDR1 SEHNR and CDR2 FQNEAQ (reference sequence). In DNA form, the CDR3 reads TGTGCCAGCAGCGTAACCGGGACAGGGGGCTACTCTGAAGCTTTCTTT. Translating gives CASSVTGTGGYSEAFF.

The chain uses TRBV27 and TRBJ2-2; TRBD2 is a possible D gene (5 bases). The germline V gene encodes CDR1 MNHEY and CDR2 SMNVEV (reference sequence). Trimming pared 5 bases from V and 1 base from J, leaving 5 bases between. The CDR3 is 13 amino acids. CDR3 nucleotide sequence: TGTGCCAGCAGTGCGGGGAACACCGGGGAGCTGTTTTTT. It is translated as CASSAGNTGELFF.

The J gene is TRBJ2-1, the V gene TRBV6-1, with TRBD1 matching 11 bases. This CDR3 is 15 amino acids long. The V gene's germline CDR1 is MNHNS and CDR2 SASEGT. J gave up 3 bases and V 6 bases, and 4 bases lay outside the gene matches. The CDR3 nucleotides read TGTGCCAGCAGCCCCGGGACAGGGGGCTACAATGAGCAGTTCTTC. Amino acid sequence: CASSPGTGGYNEQFF.

The chain uses TRBV7-8 and TRBJ2-7; 8 bases line up with TRBD2. Germline CDR1 SGHVS, CDR2 FQNEAQ. V lost 5 bases and J lost 0; bases outside the gene matches: 6. The CDR3 loop spans 15 amino acids. The CDR3 DNA follows: TGTGCCAGCAGCCTTAGCGGGATAAACTCCTACGAGCAGTACTTC. Amino acid sequence: CASSLSGINSYEQYF.

The V call is TRBV11-2, the J call TRBJ2-5, with 14 bases identical to TRBD2. The CDR3 has 17 residues. Germline trimming cut 5 bases from V and 4 bases from J; bases unmatched to any gene: 9. The germline gives CDR1 SGHAT, CDR2 FQNNGV. CDR3 protein: CASSPSAGLAGGETQYF. DNA for the CDR3: TGTGCCAGCAGCCCTAGCGCCGGACTAGCGGGAGGAGAGACCCAGTACTTC.

This chain uses TRBV6-4 with TRBJ2-1; 10 bases are shared with TRBD2. This CDR3 has 17 residues. After removal of 0 bases from V and 2 bases from J, the junction contained 4 bases not matched to a gene. The V gene's germline CDR1 is MRHNA and CDR2 SNTAGT. The CDR3 DNA reads as TGTGCCAGCAGTGACTCCCCTGGACTAGCGGCCTACAATGAGCAGTTCTTC. This gives the protein CASSDSPGLAAYNEQFF.

The chain has TRBV19 and TRBJ2-7; TRBD1 is a possible D gene (6 bases). Germline-derived CDR1 and CDR2 are LNHDA and SQIVND (reference sequence). The germline V and J ends were trimmed by 3 bases and 2 bases, with 29 bases remaining between them. This CDR3 has 20 residues. This CDR3 is CASSIRAEPTRGRRAYEQYF. The CDR3 nucleotides read TGTGCCAGTAGTATTAGGGCCGAACCGACCAGGGGCAGGAGAGCCTACGAGCAGTACTTC.

This clone showed up just once. The DNA of the CDR3 is TGTGCCAGTAGTATAACGCTATCTGGGGGGAGCAATCAGCCCCAGCATTTT. Translation gives CASSITLSGGSNQPQHF. The gene calls are TRBV19 and TRBJ1-5; maybe TRBD1 (5 bases). The CDR3 has 17 amino acids. Deletions cut 2 bases from V and 1 base from J, with 15 bases between. Looked up from germline, CDR1 is LNHDA and CDR2 is SQIVND (reference sequence).

The genes are TRBV29-1 and TRBJ2-7; D possibly corresponds to TRBD2 (7 bases). This CDR3 has 15 residues. V dropped 6 bases and J dropped 0 bases, with 18 bases sitting between them. In germline, CDR1 is SQVTM, CDR2 ANQGSEA. CDR3 in amino acids: CSVNGGRKSSYEQYF. For the CDR3, the DNA is TGCAGCGTCAACGGGGGGCGTAAAAGCTCCTACGAGCAGTACTTC.

This clone was observed a handful of times. The chain employs TRBV20-1 and TRBJ1-1; D may be TRBD1 (5 bases). CDR1 is DFQATT and CDR2 is SNEGSKA in the germline V gene (reference sequence). This CDR3 contains 10 residues. V was pared by 7 bases and J by 3 bases, with 6 bases between. CDR3 DNA sequence: TGCAGTGAAGGGGACACTGAAGCTTTCTTT. This translates into CSEGDTEAFF.

This chain joins TRBV28 and TRBJ1-5; no clear D. This CDR3 is 12 amino acids long. The V gene lost 7 bases and the J gene lost 3 bases, with 7 bases spanning the gap. Germline CDR1 reads MDHEN; CDR2 reads SYDVKM. The CDR3 is CASTQFNQPQHF. In nucleotides, the CDR3 is TGTGCCAGCACCCAATTCAATCAGCCCCAGCATTTT.

This chain links TRBV7-9 with TRBJ2-7; D is unresolved. The CDR3 is made up of 14 amino acids. Trimming took off 5 bases at V and 4 bases at J, with 15 bases between the two ends. Germline V gene data show CDR1 as SEHNR and CDR2 as FQNEAQ (reference sequence). CDR3 bases: TGTGCCAGCAGCGCCGTGTGGGATCCTTACGAGCAGTACTTC. Its protein product is CASSAVWDPYEQYF.